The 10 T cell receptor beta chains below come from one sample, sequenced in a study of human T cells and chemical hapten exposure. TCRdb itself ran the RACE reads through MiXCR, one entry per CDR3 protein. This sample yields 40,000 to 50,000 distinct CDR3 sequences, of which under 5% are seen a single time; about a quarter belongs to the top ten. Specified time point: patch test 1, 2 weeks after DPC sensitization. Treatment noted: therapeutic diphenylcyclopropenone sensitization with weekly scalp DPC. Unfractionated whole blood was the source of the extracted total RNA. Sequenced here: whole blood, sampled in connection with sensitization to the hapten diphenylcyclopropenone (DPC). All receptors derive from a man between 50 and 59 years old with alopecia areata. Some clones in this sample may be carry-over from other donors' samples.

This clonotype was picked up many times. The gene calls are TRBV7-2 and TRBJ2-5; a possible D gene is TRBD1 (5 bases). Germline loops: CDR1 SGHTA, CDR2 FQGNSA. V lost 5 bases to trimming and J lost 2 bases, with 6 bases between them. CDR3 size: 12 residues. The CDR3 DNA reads TGTGCCAGCAGCCGGACACAAGAGACCCAGTACTTC. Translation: CASSRTQETQYF.

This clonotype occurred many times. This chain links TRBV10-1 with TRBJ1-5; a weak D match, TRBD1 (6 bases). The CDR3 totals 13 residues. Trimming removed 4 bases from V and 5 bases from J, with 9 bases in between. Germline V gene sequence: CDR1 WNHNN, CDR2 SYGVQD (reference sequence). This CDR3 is CASSANRDQPQHF. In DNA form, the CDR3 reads TGCGCCAGCAGTGCTAACAGGGATCAGCCCCAGCATTTT.

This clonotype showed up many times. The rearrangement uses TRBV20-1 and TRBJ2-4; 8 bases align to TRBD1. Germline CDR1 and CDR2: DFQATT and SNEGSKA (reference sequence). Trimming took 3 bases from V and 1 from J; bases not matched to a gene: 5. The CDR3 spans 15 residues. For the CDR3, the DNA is TGCAGTGCTAGGGACAGGGTTTTGGCCAAAAACATTCAGTACTTC. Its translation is CSARDRVLAKNIQYF.

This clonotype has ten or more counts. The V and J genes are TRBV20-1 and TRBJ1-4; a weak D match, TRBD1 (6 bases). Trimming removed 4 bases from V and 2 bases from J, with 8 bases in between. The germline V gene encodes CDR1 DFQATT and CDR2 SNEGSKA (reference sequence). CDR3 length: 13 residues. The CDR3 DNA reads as TGCAGTGCTACAGGGGCGACTAATGAAAAACTGTTTTTT. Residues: CSATGATNEKLFF.

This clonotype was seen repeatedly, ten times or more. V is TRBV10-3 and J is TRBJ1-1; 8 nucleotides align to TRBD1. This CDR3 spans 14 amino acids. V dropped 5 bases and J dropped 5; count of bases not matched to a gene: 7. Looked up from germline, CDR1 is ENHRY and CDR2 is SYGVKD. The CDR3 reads CAISPLRGQTEAFF. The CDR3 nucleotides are TGTGCCATCAGTCCCCTCAGGGGGCAAACTGAAGCTTTCTTT.

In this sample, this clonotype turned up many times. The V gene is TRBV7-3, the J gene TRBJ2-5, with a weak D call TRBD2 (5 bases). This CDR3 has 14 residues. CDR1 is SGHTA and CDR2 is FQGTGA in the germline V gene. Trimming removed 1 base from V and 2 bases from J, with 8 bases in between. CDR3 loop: CASSLRGSQETQYF. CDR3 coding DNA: TGTGCCAGCAGCTTAAGAGGGTCTCAAGAGACCCAGTACTTC.

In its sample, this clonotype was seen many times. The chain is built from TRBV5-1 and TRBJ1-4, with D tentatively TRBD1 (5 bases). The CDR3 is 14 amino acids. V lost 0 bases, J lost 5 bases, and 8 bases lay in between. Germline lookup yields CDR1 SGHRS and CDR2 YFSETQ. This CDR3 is CASSLDKGNEKLFF. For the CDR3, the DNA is TGCGCCAGCAGCTTGGACAAGGGGAATGAAAAACTGTTTTTT.

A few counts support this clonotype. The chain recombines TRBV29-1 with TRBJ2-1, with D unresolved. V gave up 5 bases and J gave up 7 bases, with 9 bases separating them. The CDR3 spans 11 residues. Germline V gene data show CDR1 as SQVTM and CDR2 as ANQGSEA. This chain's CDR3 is CSVYSTNEQFF. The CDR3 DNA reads TGCAGCGTTTATAGCACGAATGAGCAGTTCTTC.

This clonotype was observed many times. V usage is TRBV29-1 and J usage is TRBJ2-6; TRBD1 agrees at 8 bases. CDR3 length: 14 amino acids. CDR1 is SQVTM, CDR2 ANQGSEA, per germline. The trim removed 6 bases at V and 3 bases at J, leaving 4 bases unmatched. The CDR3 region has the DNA TGCAGCGTGAAGGACAGGGTTGGGGCCAACGTCCTGACTTTC. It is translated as CSVKDRVGANVLTF.

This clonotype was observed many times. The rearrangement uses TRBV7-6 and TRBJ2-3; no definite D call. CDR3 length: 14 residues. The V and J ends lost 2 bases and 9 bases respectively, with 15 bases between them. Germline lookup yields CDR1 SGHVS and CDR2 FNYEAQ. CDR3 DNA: TGTGCCAGCAGCTTATTTTCGGCTTTAGAGACGCAGTATTTT. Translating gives CASSLFSALETQYF.